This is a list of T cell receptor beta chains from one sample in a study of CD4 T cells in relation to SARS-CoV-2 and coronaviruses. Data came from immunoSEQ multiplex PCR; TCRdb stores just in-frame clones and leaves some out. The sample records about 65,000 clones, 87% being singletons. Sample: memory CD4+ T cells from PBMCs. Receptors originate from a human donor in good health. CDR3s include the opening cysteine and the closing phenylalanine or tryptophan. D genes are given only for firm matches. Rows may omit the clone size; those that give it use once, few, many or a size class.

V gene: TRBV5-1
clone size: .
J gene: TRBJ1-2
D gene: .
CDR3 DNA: TGCGCCAGCAGCACCGGGTTACAGAACTATGGCTACACCTTC
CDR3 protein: CASSTGLQNYGYTF

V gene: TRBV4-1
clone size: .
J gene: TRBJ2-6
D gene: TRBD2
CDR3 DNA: TGCGCCAGCAGCACTATGGGCGACCGGGAGGACCTGACTTTC
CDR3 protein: CASSTMGDREDLTF

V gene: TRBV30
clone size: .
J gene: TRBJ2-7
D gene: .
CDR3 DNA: TGTGCCTGGAGTGTACCGGGAGACGAGCAGTACTTC
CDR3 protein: CAWSVPGDEQYF

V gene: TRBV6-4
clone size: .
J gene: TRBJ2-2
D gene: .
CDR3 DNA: TGTGCCAGCAGTCAATTCAGTACCGGAGGCACCGGGGAGCTGTTTTTT
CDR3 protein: CASSQFSTGGTGELFF

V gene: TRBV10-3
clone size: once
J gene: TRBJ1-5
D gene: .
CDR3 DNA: TGTGCCATCAGTGAGTCTCGGGGGCAGGGAGGGGGCAATCAGCCCCAGCATTTT
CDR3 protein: CAISESRGQGGGNQPQHF

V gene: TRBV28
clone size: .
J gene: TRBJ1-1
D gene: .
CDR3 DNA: TGTGCCAGCAGAAAACAGGGAGGTACTGAAGCTTTCTTT
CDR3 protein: CASRKQGGTEAFF

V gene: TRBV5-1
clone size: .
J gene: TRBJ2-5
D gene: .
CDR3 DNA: TGCGCCAGCAGTTCAGGACAGCCCCAAGAGACCCAGTACTTC
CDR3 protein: CASSSGQPQETQYF

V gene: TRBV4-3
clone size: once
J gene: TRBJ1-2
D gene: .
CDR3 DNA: TGCGCCAGCAGCCGGGGGAGGGAAGAGGCGTGGGGCTACACCTTC
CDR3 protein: CASSRGREEAWGYTF

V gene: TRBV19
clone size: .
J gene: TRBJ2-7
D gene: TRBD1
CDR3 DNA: TGTGCCAGTAGTTTAACAGGGGGCTACTACGAGCAGTACTTC
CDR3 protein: CASSLTGGYYEQYF

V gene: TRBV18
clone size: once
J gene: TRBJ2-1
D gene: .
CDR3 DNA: TGTGCCAGCTCACCGATGAGGGGGGGCTACAATGAGCAGTTCTTC
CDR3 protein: CASSPMRGGYNEQFF

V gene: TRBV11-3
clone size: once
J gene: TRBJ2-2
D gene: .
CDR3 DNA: TGTGCCAGCAGCTCCCCAAAAGACGGGGGAACCGGGGAGCTGTTTTTT
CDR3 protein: CASSSPKDGGTGELFF